This T cell receptor beta chain was found in a study of metastatic and nonmetastatic thyroid tumors. On the study more broadly: Blood and tumor or nodule tissue repertoires from malignant and benign thyroid patients were compared. General study points: Versus benign nodules, malignant thyroid tumors reportedly had significantly higher TCR beta diversity, in blood and tumor.

This CDR3 has 16 amino acids. Germline values: CDR1 MNHNS, CDR2 SASEGT. V lost 1 base to trimming and J lost 4 bases, with 13 bases between them. Per the original data handling: To classify distant metastasis in papillary thyroid cancer, a model was built from CDR3 differences across clinicopathological groups. TCRdb reprocessed the PCR reads using MiXCR. The V and J calls and clone size come from TCRdb's table, not from the authors' own analysis. Among about 85,000 clones listed, 8.6% were seen once. Until they underwent thyroid surgery, no patient had received any treatment. Many counts were recorded for this clone. Antigen: not known.

This sequence was found in a female donor with papillary thyroid cancer or a benign thyroid nodule (not recorded which). Some clones in this sample may be carry-over from other donors' samples. The V and J genes are TRBV6-1 and TRBJ2-2, with D possibly TRBD2 on 6 matching bases. The specimen was blood. CDR3 in DNA: TGTGCCAGCAGTGAAGGGTGGCGGGGTCTCACCGGGGAGCTGTTTTTT. Protein product: CASSEGWRGLTGELFF.